This TCR beta chain is from a study of T-cell reconstitution after alpha-beta-depleted transplantation in children (dated by TCRdb to 2016 to 2017). In the study overall: Using TCR repertoire profiling, the study followed T-cell immune reconstitution in a quantitative way in children after TCRalphabeta/CD19-depleted allogeneic hematopoietic cell transplantation.

Library creation used PCR. Sequenced on an Illumina HiSeq 2500. TCR libraries were prepared with molecular barcoding, using unique molecular identifiers to normalize TCRbeta repertoire quantification. TCRdb ran its own pipeline on the public reads, namely fastp trimming at Q25 and MiXCR clone calling, and kept in-frame beta chains. Here each entry gathers all rows of one CDR3 protein and keeps the most common genes and DNA. Within this sample are some 500,000 distinct CDR3 sequences, with 15% to 20% of them counted one time only. 3.3% of the sample belongs to the ten largest clones. Per the germline V gene, MGHRA is the CDR1 and YSYEKL is the CDR2. The junction shows trimming of 4 bases on V and 1 base on J, and the gene matches do not reach 7 bases of it. The CDR3 contains 16 residues, cysteine and phenylalanine counted. Only the CDR3 portion is preserved as DNA: 48 bases, with reading frame beginning at the first base.

A few counts support this clonotype. The antigen it recognizes is unknown. Base quality data are lacking; no much larger clone is found one base away. The V and J segments used are TRBV4-1 and TRBJ2-3, with 8 bases aligning to TRBD1. This sequence originates from a human donor who donated a stem cell graft to a child with acute lymphoblastic leukemia. This material consisted of PBMCs from the stem cell graft donor, taken from the stem cell graft. The sequenced DNA is TGCGCCAGCAGCCTCAGAGTACAGGGGGGCACAGATACGCAGTATTTT. Its protein reads: CASSLRVQGGTDTQYF.